The rows below give T cell receptor beta chains drawn from one sample of a study of T cells in Graves' hyperthyroidism and ophthalmopathy. A single record per CDR3 protein comes from TCRdb applying MiXCR to the multiplex PCR reads. The profile shows hundreds of thousands of distinct CDR3 sequences, about 14% of them singletons. The sequencing sample was made of blood. Receptors were obtained from a woman aged 18-29 years with Graves' hyperthyroidism. CDR3s include the opening cysteine and the closing phenylalanine or tryptophan. D genes are given only for firm matches. Size is stated for part of the rows, as once, few or many counts, or as a class when the clone is expanded.

TGTGCCAGCACCTTACTTAGCGTACGCACAGATACGCAGTATTTT,CASTLLSVRTDTQYF,many,TRBV6-1,NA,TRBJ2-3
TGCAGCGTTGAAAGCGCGCGGGGGATTCAAGATGAGCAGTTCTTC,CSVESARGIQDEQFF,many,TRBV29-1,TRBD2,TRBJ2-1
TGTGCCATCAGTGATCAAAACTCAGTCAATGAGCAGTTCTTC,CAISDQNSVNEQFF,few,TRBV10-3,NA,TRBJ2-1
TGTGCCAGCAGTTTATGGACGGAGAACACTGAAGCTTTCTTT,CASSLWTENTEAFF,few,TRBV28,NA,TRBJ1-1
TGTGCCACCAGCAGAGACATAGCGGTGAGCACAGATACGCAGTATTTT,CATSRDIAVSTDTQYF,few,TRBV15,NA,TRBJ2-3
TGTGCCAGCAGCCCCACAGGTGTGCGATCACCCCTCCACTTT,CASSPTGVRSPLHF,NA,TRBV7-8,NA,TRBJ1-6
TGCAGTGCTAGAGATTGGCGGGAGAGCTACGAGCAGTACTTC,CSARDWRESYEQYF,many,TRBV20-1,TRBD2,TRBJ2-7
TGTGCCTGGAGTGAACGTACGCAGTATTTT,CAWSERTQYF,many,TRBV30,NA,TRBJ2-3
TGTGCCAGCAGCTCCTCCGCGGGAGGGCCTGTCGGGGAGCTGTTTTTT,CASSSSAGGPVGELFF,few,TRBV5-5,TRBD2,TRBJ2-2
TGCAGTGCTAGAGTCGGTAGCGGGACCACAGATACGCAGTATTTT,CSARVGSGTTDTQYF,few,TRBV20-1,TRBD2,TRBJ2-3
TGTGCCAGCAAGGGGGCAGCGAACACCGGGGAGCTGTTTTTT,CASKGAANTGELFF,many,TRBV6-1,TRBD1,TRBJ2-2
TGTGCCAGCTCACCAAGGCAGGGGCGCACTGAAGCTTTCTTT,CASSPRQGRTEAFF,many,TRBV18,NA,TRBJ1-1
TGCAGTGCTAGAGATCCGCGGGAGGGGTTGAATGAGCAGTTCTTC,CSARDPREGLNEQFF,many,TRBV20-1,TRBD2,TRBJ2-1
TGTGCCTGGAGTGTAAAATCCTACACTGAAGCTTTCTTT,CAWSVKSYTEAFF,many,TRBV30,NA,TRBJ1-1
TGCGCCAGCAGCCAAGATGCGGCAGGGGCCACAGATACGCAGTATTTT,CASSQDAAGATDTQYF,NA,TRBV4-1,NA,TRBJ2-3
TGCAGTGCTAGAATTTGGCTAGCGGGAGCCACTTTTTACAATGAGCAGTTCTTC,CSARIWLAGATFYNEQFF,NA,TRBV20-1,TRBD2,TRBJ2-1
TGTGCCAGCAGTGCAGACAGATCCTACGAGCAGTACTTC,CASSADRSYEQYF,many,TRBV25-1,NA,TRBJ2-7
TGTGCCAGCAGCTTAATTGGCGGGGCTAGCACAGATACGCAGTATTTT,CASSLIGGASTDTQYF,many,TRBV11-3,NA,TRBJ2-3
TGCAGTGCTAGTCGATCCAGGGGTACTGAAGCTTTCTTT,CSASRSRGTEAFF,few,TRBV20-1,NA,TRBJ1-1
TGTGCCAGCAGTTTTATGAGGGAGTCTGAGCAGTTCTTC,CASSFMRESEQFF,many,TRBV12-3/TRBV12-4,NA,TRBJ2-1
TGTGCCAGCAGCCCACCCCCACCTTTGCAGGGCGAGCAGTACTTC,CASSPPPPLQGEQYF,NA,TRBV7-9,NA,TRBJ2-7
TGTGCCAGCGCGGAGGGGTCAGCCTACGAGCAGTACTTC,CASAEGSAYEQYF,NA,TRBV27,NA,TRBJ2-7
TGTGCCATCAGCCGGACTAGCGGGAGGAGCTCAGATACGCAGTATTTT,CAISRTSGRSSDTQYF,few,TRBV10-3,TRBD2,TRBJ2-3
TGCAGTGCTCGGGACTCACGGCCGTACCAAGAGACCCAGTACTTC,CSARDSRPYQETQYF,many,TRBV20-1,NA,TRBJ2-5
TGTGCCAGCAGTTTCGATCCAGGGGATTCACCCCTCCACTTT,CASSFDPGDSPLHF,many,TRBV12-3/TRBV12-4,NA,TRBJ1-6
TGTGCCAGCAGCCGGGCATCAGAGACCCAGTACTTC,CASSRASETQYF,NA,TRBV7-8,NA,TRBJ2-5
TGTGCCAGCTCACCACCCAGCAATCAGCAGTTCTTC,CASSPPSNQQFF,NA,TRBV18,NA,TRBJ2-1
TGTGCCAGCAGCACCTGGACAGGTCCGGAAGCTTTCTTT,CASSTWTGPEAFF,many,TRBV11-2,TRBD1,TRBJ1-1
TGCAGTGCTAGGGCACAGCGACGAGAGACCCAGTACTTC,CSARAQRRETQYF,many,TRBV20-1,NA,TRBJ2-5
TGTGCTGTCGGGACAAGGGTTCGAGGCTACACCTTC,CAVGTRVRGYTF,many,TRBV6-1,NA,TRBJ1-2
TGTGCCAGCGAAGGGATGGACTCCTACAATGAGCAGTTCTTC,CASEGMDSYNEQFF,many,TRBV6-1,NA,TRBJ2-1
TGTGCCTGGAGTGTAGTTGTTAGGGCTGAAGCTTTCTTT,CAWSVVVRAEAFF,many,TRBV30,NA,TRBJ1-1
TGTGCCAGCAGCTTTAGGAGGGAGGCGGGTGAGCAGTTCTTC,CASSFRREAGEQFF,many,TRBV7-6,NA,TRBJ2-1
TGTGCCAGCAGCCAAGTTTCTAGCGGAGCCTACGAGCAGTACTTC,CASSQVSSGAYEQYF,many,TRBV3-1,TRBD2,TRBJ2-7
TGCAGTGCTAGTCTAAGTGGGGTTAACACTGAAGCTTTCTTT,CSASLSGVNTEAFF,many,TRBV20-1,NA,TRBJ1-1
TGTGCCAGCAGTTACAGAAACAGGGGGGGCTACGAGCAGTACTTC,CASSYRNRGGYEQYF,NA,TRBV6-6,NA,TRBJ2-7
TGCGCCAGCAGCCAAGTCAGGGGGGGGGGTAAAGAGACCCAGTACTTC,CASSQVRGGGKETQYF,few,TRBV4-3,NA,TRBJ2-5
TGCGCCAGCAGCTTGGTTCCAGGGGGCGCGGGCAATCAGCCCCAGCATTTT,CASSLVPGGAGNQPQHF,many,TRBV5-1,TRBD1,TRBJ1-5
TGCGCCAGCAGCTTTGGGACAGGGGACTACACTGAAGCTTTCTTT,CASSFGTGDYTEAFF,many,TRBV5-1,TRBD1,TRBJ1-1
TGCGCCAGCTATTGGGGGGACGGTTGGGCCACTGAAGCTTTCTTT,CASYWGDGWATEAFF,NA,TRBV5-1,NA,TRBJ1-1
TGTGCCACCAGTGAACAACTCCAACCTGGGTATAGCAATCAGCCCCAGCATTTT,CATSEQLQPGYSNQPQHF,NA,TRBV24-1,NA,TRBJ1-5
TGTGCCAGCAGCTCCGGGACAGGGTTCTCTAATTCACCCCTCCACTTT,CASSSGTGFSNSPLHF,few,TRBV7-9,TRBD1,TRBJ1-6
TGTGCCATCAGTGAGGGGAGGTTGTATGGCTACACCTTC,CAISEGRLYGYTF,many,TRBV10-3,NA,TRBJ1-2
TGCGCCAGCAGCCAAGGACTAGCGGGAGGGCCAGAACGTCTGGAGCAGTTCTTC,CASSQGLAGGPERLEQFF,NA,TRBV4-1,TRBD2,TRBJ2-1
TGTGCCAGCAGCGTATCCTCTAGCGGACCGCCCTACGAGCAGTGCTTC,CASSVSSSGPPYEQCF,few,TRBV9,TRBD2,TRBJ2-7
TGCAGCGTTGAAGTTGGTGACAGTAACTATGGCTACACCTTC,CSVEVGDSNYGYTF,NA,TRBV29-1,NA,TRBJ1-2
TGCAGTGCTACCCCCCCCCGGGGGGTCCAAGAGACCCAGTACTTC,CSATPPRGVQETQYF,NA,TRBV20-1,TRBD2,TRBJ2-5
TGCAGTGCCTTCGCACAGGGTGACTCCTACGAGCAGTACTTC,CSAFAQGDSYEQYF,few,TRBV20-1,NA,TRBJ2-7